Listed below are T cell receptor beta chains from one sample, sequenced in a study of metastatic and nonmetastatic thyroid tumors. TCRdb re-analyzed the PCR reads through MiXCR. This table holds 15,000 to 20,000 clones, around 29% found once. The material sequenced was blood. The source of these receptors is a female donor with papillary thyroid cancer or a benign thyroid nodule (not recorded which). Some clones in this sample may be carry-over from other donors' samples. Each CDR3 is given with its conserved first and last residue. The D gene is left open where the match is weak. Part of the rows lack a size; the others show once, few, many or a class for expanded clones.

D gene: NA
clone size: medium-sized
J gene: TRBJ2-5
V gene: TRBV12-3/TRBV12-4
CDR3 protein: CAPSRGAYQETQYF
CDR3 DNA: TGTGCCCCCTCTCGGGGCGCGTACCAAGAGACCCAGTACTTC

D gene: NA
clone size: NA
J gene: TRBJ2-2
V gene: TRBV20-1
CDR3 protein: CSASAGSDTGELFF
CDR3 DNA: TGCAGTGCTAGTGCGGGGTCGGACACCGGGGAGCTGTTTTTT

D gene: NA
clone size: many
J gene: TRBJ1-1
V gene: TRBV5-8
CDR3 protein: CASSLGPGRNTEAFF
CDR3 DNA: TGTGCCAGCAGCTTGGGTCCCGGAAGGAACACTGAAGCTTTCTTT

D gene: NA
clone size: medium-sized
J gene: TRBJ2-1
V gene: TRBV15
CDR3 protein: CATSSGGAGEQFF
CDR3 DNA: TGTGCCACCAGCAGCGGAGGGGCCGGTGAGCAGTTCTTC

D gene: NA
clone size: NA
J gene: TRBJ1-1
V gene: TRBV2
CDR3 protein: CASKGQQNTEAFF
CDR3 DNA: TGTGCCAGCAAAGGACAACAGAACACTGAAGCTTTCTTT

D gene: NA
clone size: medium-sized
J gene: TRBJ2-7
V gene: TRBV5-1
CDR3 protein: CASSLAMGTDPYEQYF
CDR3 DNA: TGCGCCAGCAGCTTGGCAATGGGGACGGATCCCTACGAGCAGTACTTC

D gene: NA
clone size: many
J gene: TRBJ2-5
V gene: TRBV12-3/TRBV12-4
CDR3 protein: CATGQGLMGTQYF
CDR3 DNA: TGTGCCACCGGACAGGGACTAATGGGGACCCAGTACTTC

D gene: NA
clone size: NA
J gene: TRBJ1-2
V gene: TRBV24-1
CDR3 protein: CATSPAGECYGYTF
CDR3 DNA: TGTGCCACTAGCCCGGCAGGGGAGTGCTATGGCTACACCTTC

D gene: NA
clone size: NA
J gene: TRBJ1-5
V gene: TRBV20-1
CDR3 protein: CSARVTGSHRQPQHF
CDR3 DNA: TGCAGTGCTAGAGTAACAGGGAGTCACAGACAGCCCCAGCATTTT

D gene: TRBD1
clone size: NA
J gene: TRBJ1-2
V gene: TRBV19
CDR3 protein: CATRDRGLYYGYTF
CDR3 DNA: TGTGCCACCCGGGACAGGGGTCTGTACTATGGCTACACCTTC

D gene: NA
clone size: many
J gene: TRBJ1-1
V gene: TRBV2
CDR3 protein: CASTGDGTEAFF
CDR3 DNA: TGTGCCAGCACCGGGGACGGCACTGAAGCTTTCTTT

D gene: NA
clone size: NA
J gene: TRBJ2-6
V gene: TRBV6-1
CDR3 protein: CASSEAGSGANVLTF
CDR3 DNA: TGTGCCAGCAGTGAAGCAGGCTCTGGGGCCAACGTCCTGACTTTC

D gene: NA
clone size: few
J gene: TRBJ1-2
V gene: TRBV6-1
CDR3 protein: CASSEEREGGGYTF
CDR3 DNA: TGTGCCAGCAGTGAGGAAAGGGAAGGTGGAGGCTACACCTTC

D gene: NA
clone size: once
J gene: TRBJ2-7
V gene: TRBV5-1
CDR3 protein: CASSSAPLRIGIQDEQYF
CDR3 DNA: TGCGCCAGCAGCTCGGCCCCACTCCGTATAGGGATTCAGGACGAGCAGTACTTC

D gene: NA
clone size: NA
J gene: TRBJ1-5
V gene: TRBV27
CDR3 protein: CARSLGVGTQPQHF
CDR3 DNA: TGTGCCAGATCCTTGGGCGTCGGAACTCAGCCCCAGCATTTT

D gene: NA
clone size: few
J gene: TRBJ2-3
V gene: TRBV6-1
CDR3 protein: CATRRISSTDTQYF
CDR3 DNA: TGTGCCACCAGACGAATTTCTAGCACAGATACGCAGTATTTT

D gene: NA
clone size: many
J gene: TRBJ2-5
V gene: TRBV5-1
CDR3 protein: CASSSEGPQETQYF
CDR3 DNA: TGCGCCAGCAGCTCCGAGGGTCCCCAAGAGACCCAGTACTTC

D gene: NA
clone size: medium-sized
J gene: TRBJ1-2
V gene: TRBV3-1
CDR3 protein: CASSQVEGRTHGYTF
CDR3 DNA: TGTGCCAGCAGCCAAGTGGAGGGCAGGACTCATGGCTACACCTTC

D gene: NA
clone size: NA
J gene: TRBJ2-7
V gene: TRBV6-6
CDR3 protein: CASSYDGRVNEQYF
CDR3 DNA: TGTGCCAGCAGTTATGACGGCAGGGTGAACGAGCAGTACTTC

D gene: TRBD2
clone size: medium-sized
J gene: TRBJ2-7
V gene: TRBV2
CDR3 protein: CASNQLAGSSYEQYF
CDR3 DNA: TGTGCCAGCAACCAACTAGCGGGGAGCTCCTACGAGCAGTACTTC

D gene: NA
clone size: many
J gene: TRBJ1-2
V gene: TRBV5-6
CDR3 protein: CASSTGAGNYGYTF
CDR3 DNA: TGTGCCAGCAGCACCGGGGCCGGTAACTATGGCTACACCTTC

D gene: TRBD1
clone size: few
J gene: TRBJ2-7
V gene: TRBV4-1
CDR3 protein: CASSQDLYRGIYEQYF
CDR3 DNA: TGCGCCAGCAGCCAAGATCTATACAGGGGGATCTACGAGCAGTACTTC

D gene: NA
clone size: many
J gene: TRBJ1-5
V gene: TRBV10-1
CDR3 protein: CASSESGGGRASNQPQHF
CDR3 DNA: TGCGCCAGCAGTGAGTCGGGGGGTGGGAGGGCTAGCAATCAGCCCCAGCATTTT

D gene: TRBD1
clone size: NA
J gene: TRBJ1-2
V gene: TRBV7-2
CDR3 protein: CASSGSTGGFYGYTF
CDR3 DNA: TGTGCCAGCAGCGGAAGCACAGGGGGCTTTTATGGCTACACCTTC

D gene: TRBD2
clone size: NA
J gene: TRBJ2-3
V gene: TRBV4-1
CDR3 protein: CASSQTSGSGTDTQYF
CDR3 DNA: TGCGCCAGCAGCCAGACTAGCGGGAGTGGCACAGATACGCAGTATTTT

D gene: NA
clone size: NA
J gene: TRBJ1-2
V gene: TRBV11-2
CDR3 protein: CASSLVDANYGYTF
CDR3 DNA: TGTGCCAGCAGCTTAGTGGACGCCAACTATGGCTACACCTTC

D gene: TRBD1
clone size: medium-sized
J gene: TRBJ2-1
V gene: TRBV7-2
CDR3 protein: CASSFGTARFF
CDR3 DNA: TGTGCCAGCAGCTTCGGGACAGCAAGATTCTTC

D gene: NA
clone size: NA
J gene: TRBJ2-7
V gene: TRBV5-1
CDR3 protein: CASSPKLLYEQYF
CDR3 DNA: TGCGCCAGCAGCCCTAAACTCCTCTACGAGCAGTACTTC

D gene: TRBD2
clone size: many
J gene: TRBJ2-3
V gene: TRBV5-4
CDR3 protein: CASSTGLARTDTQYF
CDR3 DNA: TGTGCCAGCAGCACGGGACTAGCGAGGACAGATACGCAGTATTTT

D gene: NA
clone size: medium-sized
J gene: TRBJ2-6
V gene: TRBV6-1
CDR3 protein: CASSRGESGANVLTF
CDR3 DNA: TGTGCCAGCAGCAGGGGGGAATCTGGGGCCAACGTCCTGACTTTC

D gene: TRBD1
clone size: medium-sized
J gene: TRBJ1-3
V gene: TRBV6-1
CDR3 protein: CASSPDRGRSGNTIYF
CDR3 DNA: TGTGCCAGCAGTCCGGACAGGGGTCGGTCTGGAAACACCATATATTTT

D gene: NA
clone size: NA
J gene: TRBJ1-2
V gene: TRBV12-3/TRBV12-4
CDR3 protein: CASSSRHGYTF
CDR3 DNA: TGTGCCAGCAGTTCCCGCCATGGCTACACCTTC

D gene: NA
clone size: many
J gene: TRBJ2-7
V gene: TRBV10-3
CDR3 protein: CATQRRFLDYEQYF
CDR3 DNA: TGTGCCACCCAGAGGCGGTTCTTAGACTACGAGCAGTACTTC

D gene: TRBD2
clone size: medium-sized
J gene: TRBJ2-7
V gene: TRBV7-3
CDR3 protein: CASSQGPSGYYEQYF
CDR3 DNA: TGTGCCAGCAGTCAGGGGCCTAGCGGGTATTACGAGCAGTACTTC

D gene: TRBD2
clone size: NA
J gene: TRBJ2-1
V gene: TRBV11-2
CDR3 protein: CASSLPRLACGVHNEQFF
CDR3 DNA: TGTGCCAGCAGCTTACCCCGACTAGCGTGTGGGGTCCACAATGAGCAGTTCTTC

D gene: TRBD1
clone size: medium-sized
J gene: TRBJ2-3
V gene: TRBV12-3/TRBV12-4
CDR3 protein: CASSRQGARGTDTQYF
CDR3 DNA: TGTGCCAGCAGTCGACAGGGGGCCAGGGGCACAGATACGCAGTATTTT

D gene: TRBD1
clone size: few
J gene: TRBJ2-3
V gene: TRBV28
CDR3 protein: CASSKTGTGVNTQYF
CDR3 DNA: TGTGCCAGTAGTAAAACCGGGACAGGGGTGAATACGCAGTATTTT

D gene: NA
clone size: few
J gene: TRBJ2-3
V gene: TRBV10-3
CDR3 protein: CAISDPRGSTDTQYF
CDR3 DNA: TGTGCCATCAGTGACCCCCGGGGGAGCACAGATACGCAGTATTTT

D gene: TRBD2
clone size: NA
J gene: TRBJ2-7
V gene: TRBV4-1
CDR3 protein: CASSSQTSGHEQYF
CDR3 DNA: TGCGCCAGCAGCTCGCAGACTAGCGGGCACGAGCAGTACTTC

D gene: NA
clone size: NA
J gene: TRBJ2-7
V gene: TRBV20-1
CDR3 protein: CSARDPREQYF
CDR3 DNA: TGCAGTGCTAGAGATCCCAGAGAGCAGTACTTC

D gene: NA
clone size: medium-sized
J gene: TRBJ2-7
V gene: TRBV28
CDR3 protein: CASSLSLREQYF
CDR3 DNA: TGTGCCAGCAGTTTAAGCTTAAGGGAACAGTACTTC

D gene: TRBD2
clone size: medium-sized
J gene: TRBJ2-2
V gene: TRBV2
CDR3 protein: CASSAQRGGGTGELFF
CDR3 DNA: TGTGCCAGCAGTGCCCAACGGGGGGGAGGGACCGGGGAGCTGTTTTTT

D gene: TRBD2
clone size: medium-sized
J gene: TRBJ2-1
V gene: TRBV6-2/TRBV6-3
CDR3 protein: CASSYPGLAGGTYNEQFF
CDR3 DNA: TGTGCCAGCAGTTACCCAGGACTAGCGGGGGGAACCTACAATGAGCAGTTCTTC

D gene: NA
clone size: NA
J gene: TRBJ1-6
V gene: TRBV20-1
CDR3 protein: CSARVGQGSFSLHF
CDR3 DNA: TGCAGTGCTAGAGTCGGGCAGGGATCGTTTTCCCTCCACTTT